The TCR beta chain under discussion was sequenced for a study of T cell responses to AZD1222 COVID-19 vaccine. Study outcomes and limitations: The study reported that nearly half of spike-specific TCRs target unmutated variant regions. Clonal diversity was possibly underestimated, and white British individuals and females predominated among donors. Only five to seven AZD1222 recipients were seropositive at baseline.

This clone was found a few times. Antigen: not known. The method was immunoSEQ multiplex PCR; TCRdb's version includes in-frame clones alone and lacks a portion of them. This repertoire shows more than 100,000 clones, around 91% found once; its top ten account for more than 2.5%. This CDR3 has 12 amino acids. Germline-derived CDR1 and CDR2 are SGHRS and YFSETQ. V lost 5 bases, J lost 3 bases, and 6 bases lay in between. The source is an adult in good health. The chain employs TRBV5-1 and TRBJ2-1; D possibly matches TRBD1 or TRBD2 (5 bases each). Sequenced here: peripheral blood, sampled on day 0 of AZD1222 vaccination. The CDR3, as DNA: TGCGCCAGCAGGGGGGACTACAATGAGCAGTTCTTC. Its protein is CASRGDYNEQFF.